The sample holds many counts of the clone carrying this T cell receptor (beta chain). Its antigen remains unknown. Axillary draining lymph nodes of breast cancer patients supplied the node samples. This sample is part of a study of breast tumors, draining lymph nodes, adjacent tissues. Broader study findings: Findings are consistent with lymph node origin and intratumoral expansion of most tumor T cells. That most tumor T cells come from lymph nodes remained unproven. Luminal-like breast cancer showed significantly higher tumor–nontumor repertoire similarity than basal-like. Tumor repertoires ranked between lymph nodes and nontumor tissue in diversity, with V and J gene preferences.

TCRdb independently ran MiXCR on the multiplex PCR reads; one entry per CDR3 protein. The table includes around 110,000 distinct CDR3 sequences, less than 40% detected once. CDR3 length: 14 residues. V was trimmed by 0 bases and J by 8 bases, leaving 11 bases between them. In germline, CDR1 is MNHEY, CDR2 SMNVEV (reference sequence). The sequencing sample was made of axillary lymph node tissue. The source is a female donor with breast cancer. Some clones in this sample may be carry-over from other donors' samples. The gene calls are TRBV27 and TRBJ2-1, with D uncertain. In DNA, the CDR3 is TGTGCCAGCAGTTTATCAGTCTGGGATCATGAGCAGTTCTTC. Amino acids: CASSLSVWDHEQFF.